This T cell receptor (beta chain) was identified during a study of blood T cell repertoires in COVID-19 (dated by TCRdb to 2018 to 2021). In terms of the full investigation: Samples from collaborators originated in the United States, Italy and Spain and spanned both the acute and convalescent phases of COVID-19. The sample metadata nearly always contained a de-identified subject ID, COVID-19 status, age in years and sex. Where available, HLA class I and class II types were obtained from metadata supplied by the sample provider rather than from assay-based typing. A freely available public database, intended as a resource for researchers studying the immune response to SARS-CoV-2, is where the repertoires were released. The prospective study material was composed of cDNA or gDNA derived from T cells, B-cell-depleted T cells, or PBMCs. The samples were drawn from two sources: the first 160 participants of the ongoing ImmuneRACE study, and 1,000 to 1,500 subjects contributed by 6 global collaborators. Subjects who had been exposed to COVID-19, were actively infected with it, or had recovered from it provided the deeply sampled blood TCRbeta repertoires that made up the dataset.

Its CDR3 holds 12 amino acids, cysteine through phenylalanine. The entry retains the CDR3 DNA only, 36 bases that are in frame from base 1. V is pared back by 5 bases and J by 4 bases, with 8 bases lying between the germline termini. For CDR1 and CDR2, the germline V gene (reference sequence) lists LNHDA and SQIVND. Samples from volunteer blood donors who had recovered from COVID-19 were contributed by a second Seattle source. Whole blood was collected in K2EDTA tubes by collaborating institutions according to the institutions' own protocols. For TCRbeta analysis, collaborator samples were shipped as frozen whole blood, as isolated PBMCs, or as DNA extracted from either sample type. Points the paper makes about the study in general: Clinical and demographic metadata were provided uncurated, with the amount varying by source and participant.

On this clone itself: Its antigen is not yet known. Base qualities were left out, and no much larger clone turns up one base away.

The immunoSEQ Assay, a bias-controlled multiplex PCR, was used to amplify TCRbeta CDR3 regions from genomic DNA. In the source study's methods: Within the assay, amplification of reference gene primers was used to estimate how many nucleated cells each sample contained. Sequence reads were collapsed and filtered to measure the absolute abundance of every unique TCRbeta CDR3 rearrangement. For each sample, productive Simpson clonality was calculated by taking the square root of Simpson's diversity index across productive rearrangements. TCRdb re-hosts the immuneACCESS table, in-frame sequences only. Its copies lack some clones; in the studies checked, an unresolved V gene accounts for under half of them, and the cause for the rest is not known. V and J calls and clone size come straight from that table; D and trimming were deduced from the DNA. This sample is represented by some 250,000 clones; approximately 83% of them were singletons. Roughly 2% of the sample goes to the ten largest clones.

This TCR derives from a man aged 25-40 years who had recovered from COVID-19. Sequenced: peripheral blood. The chain joins TRBV19 to TRBJ1-2; no D gene can be assigned with confidence. At the DNA level, the sequence is TGTGCCAGTAGTTGGGAGGGCTATGGCTACACCTTC. This translates into CASSWEGYGYTF.